Each of the 15 T cell receptor beta chains below was sequenced from the same sample in a study of T cells after yellow fever vaccination. TCRdb processed the 5' RACE reads anew with MiXCR; each CDR3 protein has one entry. This sample has a few hundred thousand distinct CDR3 sequences, with 3.6% found just once. Sequencing was performed on PBMCs, taken on the day of the yellow fever booster vaccination. These receptors originate from a man aged 18 to 30 who received the YFV17D yellow fever vaccine.

This clonotype has ten or more counts. V and J are TRBV11-2 and TRBJ2-7, with 10 bases that match TRBD2. This CDR3 contains 16 residues. Trimming removed 4 bases from V and 2 bases from J; junction bases left unmatched: 8. CDR1 is SGHAT, CDR2 FQNNGV, per germline. CDR3 in DNA: TGTGCCAGCAGCTCTGACGGACTAGCGGTAACCTACGAGCAGTACTTC. Translation: CASSSDGLAVTYEQYF.

This clonotype showed up many times. This rearrangement joins TRBV12-3 or TRBV12-4 to TRBJ2-1, with 10 bases identical to TRBD2. This CDR3 has 18 residues. The ends lost 5 bases at V and 2 bases at J; junction bases unmatched: 12. The CDR3 loop reads CASSPRGGSGGTYNEQFF. CDR3 bases: TGTGCCAGCAGTCCACGTGGGGGTAGCGGGGGGACCTACAATGAGCAGTTCTTC.

A few counts support this clonotype. J is TRBJ2-7 and V is TRBV2, with D tentatively TRBD1 (6 bases). The germline gives CDR1 SNHLY, CDR2 FYNNEI. V was shortened by 4 bases and J by 1 base, with 11 bases between the two germline ends. This CDR3 contains 14 residues. The chain's CDR3 is CASSGSGASYEQYF. The DNA of the CDR3 is TGTGCCAGCAGTGGGTCAGGGGCTTCCTACGAGCAGTACTTC.

CDR3 sequence: CASSLTAGGPTGELFF. DNA for the CDR3: TGTGCCAGCAGCTTAACAGCGGGGGGGCCCACCGGGGAGCTGTTTTTT. The V call is TRBV11-1, the J call TRBJ2-2; 10 bases line up with TRBD2. The CDR3 spans 16 residues. The germline V gene encodes CDR1 SGHAT and CDR2 FQDESV (reference sequence). With 2 bases clipped from V and 4 bases from J, the junction kept 4 bases outside the gene matches.

This clonotype came up a few times. The chain recombines TRBV3-1 with TRBJ2-3; D gene ambiguous. V dropped 3 bases and J dropped 10 bases, with 11 bases sitting between them. CDR1 and CDR2 from the germline V gene are LGHDT and YNNKEL (reference sequence). This CDR3 region has 12 residues. The CDR3 bases are TGTGCCAGCAGCCACCTTACGGCTGCGCAGTATTTT. This encodes CASSHLTAAQYF.

This rearrangement joins TRBV7-2 to TRBJ2-1; D possibly corresponds to TRBD2 (7 bases). The CDR3 consists of 14 residues. Germline assignment: CDR1 SGHTA and CDR2 FQGNSA. Trimming took 7 bases from V and 4 from J, leaving 14 bases between them. DNA for the CDR3: TGTGCCAGCAAGGAGGGGGGGGGTTACAATGAGCAGTTCTTC. Translating gives CASKEGGGYNEQFF.

This clonotype was observed at least ten times. This rearrangement joins TRBV6-5 to TRBJ2-1, with D perhaps matching TRBD2 (5 bases). V lost 8 bases to trimming and J lost 0 bases, with 17 bases between them. This CDR3 has 16 residues. Per germline, CDR1 MNHEY and CDR2 SVGAGI. Here the CDR3 DNA reads TGTGCCAGCGGCCATAGGTCTGGGAGCTCCTACAATGAGCAGTTCTTC. It is translated as CASGHRSGSSYNEQFF.

This clonotype appeared a few times. The chain combines TRBV2 with TRBJ1-2, with TRBD1 matching over 7 bases. This CDR3 region has 15 residues. Germline assignment: CDR1 SNHLY and CDR2 FYNNEI. The junction had 11 bases not matched to a gene; V was cut back by 4 bases and J by 6 bases. This CDR3 is CASSVEPDRRNGYTF. The CDR3 DNA reads TGTGCCAGCAGTGTAGAACCGGACAGGCGAAATGGCTACACCTTC. Combining the CDR3 with reference TRBV2 and TRBJ1-2 gives the whole variable domain EPEVTQTPSHQVTQMGQEVILRCVPISNHLYFYWYRQILGQKVEFLVSFYNNEISEKSEIFDDQFSVERPDGSNFTLKIRSTKLEDSAMYFCASSVEPDRRNGYTFGSGTRLTVV.

J is TRBJ2-7 and V is TRBV18; tentative D call: TRBD2 (6 bases). CDR1 is KGHSH and CDR2 is LQKENI in the germline V gene. With 3 bases removed from V and 6 bases from J, the gap between germline ends came to 15 bases. This CDR3 spans 14 amino acids. CDR3 DNA: TGTGCCAGCTCACCCCGTGGAGGGGAGATCGAGCAGTACTTC. Translated, it gives CASSPRGGEIEQYF.

The table lists this clonotype with a few counts. The chain joins TRBV7-9 to TRBJ2-5; D might be TRBD2 (6 bases). The CDR3 runs 15 residues. Trimming cost V 7 bases and J 5 bases, with 20 bases left between them. Germline CDR1 is SEHNR and CDR2 is FQNEAQ (reference sequence). The CDR3 here is CASMPGTSLWETQYF. Here the CDR3 DNA reads TGTGCCAGCATGCCTGGGACTTCCTTATGGGAGACCCAGTACTTC.

This chain joins TRBV7-6 and TRBJ2-5; 8 bases are shared with TRBD1. Trimming removed 7 bases from V and 5 bases from J; junction bases left unmatched: 21. The germline gives CDR1 SGHVS, CDR2 FNYEAQ. This CDR3 spans 18 amino acids. In DNA form, the CDR3 reads TGTGCCAGCACAGACAGGGGCGGCAGGTCGGTCGTGAGGGAGACCCAGTACTTC. It codes for CASTDRGGRSVVRETQYF.

In its sample, this clonotype was seen a few times. The chain recombines TRBV4-2 with TRBJ2-5; TRBD2 aligns across 9 bases. Germline values: CDR1 LGHNA, CDR2 YNFKEQ. The CDR3 covers 17 residues. V was clipped by 1 base and J by 4 bases; unmatched bases: 10. The DNA for the CDR3 is TGTGCCAGCAGCCAAGGGGCAGGCGGGGGGGCCGGAGAGACCCAGTACTTC. Translating it yields CASSQGAGGGAGETQYF.

The chain links TRBV3-1 to TRBJ2-3; D may be TRBD1 (6 bases). V lost 0 bases to trimming and J lost 6 bases, with 19 bases between them. CDR1 LGHDT and CDR2 YNNKEL come from the germline V gene (reference sequence). This CDR3 has 17 amino acids. As DNA, the CDR3 is TGTGCCAGCAGCCAAGAATGGGGGCCAAGAATAGAGGATACGCAGTATTTT. Protein product: CASSQEWGPRIEDTQYF.

This clonotype was seen a single time. The junction does not match germline at one end; this may be a read error. This rearrangement joins TRBV20-1 to TRBJ2-5; the D call may be TRBD1 or TRBD2 (5 bases each). Per the germline V gene, CDR1 is DFQATT and CDR2 is SNEGSKA (reference sequence). The CDR3 covers 16 residues. As DNA, the CDR3 is TGCAGTGCTAGAGATAGGGACCCGGCTAAGGTAGAGACCAAGTACTTC. This gives the protein CSARDRDPAKVETKYF.

In its sample, this clonotype was seen many times. The rearrangement joins TRBV5-1 to TRBJ1-1; 8 nucleotides line up with TRBD1. In germline, CDR1 is SGHRS, CDR2 YFSETQ. The CDR3 has 14 amino acids. Losses at the gene ends were 5 bases for V and 3 bases for J; bases not matched to a gene: 6. The CDR3 region has the DNA TGCGCCAGCAGTGCTGACAGGGGATACACTGAAGCTTTCTTT. Translated, it gives CASSADRGYTEAFF.